A selection of T cell receptor beta chains follows, all from one sample in a study of vaccination and CD4 T cells after COVID-19. Using its own MiXCR run on the PCR reads, TCRdb lists one record per CDR3 protein. The data show roughly 9,000 distinct CDR3 sequences, roughly 50% seen once. Antigens of these TCRs are unknown. The sequenced material came from CD4+ T cells from blood, cultured in vitro. The receptors here all came from a human donor who had recovered from COVID-19. Each CDR3 is given with its conserved first and last residue. The D gene is left open where the match is weak. The size of a clone is reported for some rows only, either as once, few or many, or as a class for expanded clones.

>TRBV5-1|few|TRBJ1-2|TRBD1
TGCGCCAGCGGGTCAACAGGACAGGGTCGGAGCTACACCTTC
CASGSTGQGRSYTF
>TRBV2|few|TRBJ2-7|-
TGTGCCAGCAGTCAAGGGACGGGAAGCTACGAGCAGTACTTC
CASSQGTGSYEQYF
>TRBV7-2|few|TRBJ2-7|-
TGTGCCAGCAGCTTATCTAACAACTACGAGCAGTACTTC
CASSLSNNYEQYF
>TRBV6-1|-|TRBJ1-2|-
TGTGCCAGCAGTCGGCAGGGAACGGGCTATGGCTACACCTTC
CASSRQGTGYGYTF
>TRBV20-1|-|TRBJ2-3|TRBD2
TGCAGTGCTAGAAAGCCAAGCGGGGGGCTCACAGATACGCAGTATTTT
CSARKPSGGLTDTQYF
>TRBV20-1|-|TRBJ1-2|-
TGCAGTGCTACTCTCGCGGGGTATGGCTACACCTTC
CSATLAGYGYTF
>TRBV27|-|TRBJ2-3|-
TGTGCCAGCAGTTTAGGTATCCCAGATACGCAGTATTTT
CASSLGIPDTQYF
>TRBV30|large|TRBJ1-1|-
TGTGCCTGGAGTGTTCCAGGGGAAGGGACTGAAGCTTTCTTT
CAWSVPGEGTEAFF
>TRBV24-1|-|TRBJ2-5|TRBD2
TGTGCCACCAGTGATCCGGCGGGGGGCGGGAAGACCCAGTACTTC
CATSDPAGGGKTQYF
>TRBV12-5|-|TRBJ2-5|-
TGTGCTAGTGGTTCAAGGGGTCAAGAGACCCAGTACTTC
CASGSRGQETQYF
>TRBV2|-|TRBJ2-3|-
TGTGCCAGCAGAGGGGCCACAGATACGCAGTATTTT
CASRGATDTQYF
>TRBV6-2/TRBV6-3|few|TRBJ1-5|TRBD1
TGTGCCAGCAGTTCCCCCCGGACAGGGGGCGAGCCCCAGCATTTT
CASSSPRTGGEPQHF
>TRBV30|-|TRBJ2-7|-
TGTGCCTGGAGTGACTGGAACGAGCAGTACTTC
CAWSDWNEQYF
>TRBV20-1|-|TRBJ1-1|-
TGCAGTGCTAGAACCGGCGCGGCCACTGAAGCTTTCTTT
CSARTGAATEAFF
>TRBV7-2|-|TRBJ2-7|-
TGTGCCAGCAGCTTATTTTTGAACGAGCAGTACTTC
CASSLFLNEQYF
>TRBV12-3/TRBV12-4|once|TRBJ2-7|TRBD1
TGTGCCAGCAGTTCTCCGGGACAGGGCTCCTACGAGCAGTACTTC
CASSSPGQGSYEQYF
>TRBV20-1|-|TRBJ1-1|-
TGCAGTGCTAGAGATGAGCAGGAAGCTTTCTTT
CSARDEQEAFF
>TRBV7-8|-|TRBJ2-7|-
TGTGCCAGCAGCTTAATACTAGGAAGTGGCGAGCAGTACTTC
CASSLILGSGEQYF
>TRBV27|-|TRBJ2-5|-
TGTGCCAGCAGTTTTACCAGGGGAGAGACCCAGTACTTC
CASSFTRGETQYF
>TRBV7-2|once|TRBJ2-3|TRBD2
TGTGCCAGCAGCTTCACTAGCGGGGGGACCACAGATACGCAGTATTTT
CASSFTSGGTTDTQYF
>TRBV6-2/TRBV6-3|few|TRBJ1-2|-
TGTGCCAGCAGGGACGGTCCCTATGGCTACACCTTC
CASRDGPYGYTF
>TRBV6-1|few|TRBJ2-7|TRBD1
TGTGCCAGCAGTACCCCGACAGGGTACGAGCAGTACTTC
CASSTPTGYEQYF
>TRBV5-6|-|TRBJ2-2|TRBD2
TGTGCCAGCAGCTTACCGGGACTAGGGGCCGGGGAGCTGTTTTTT
CASSLPGLGAGELFF
>TRBV11-3|-|TRBJ1-1|-
TGTGCCAGCAGTCTTAATAGCCCTGAAGCTTTCTTT
CASSLNSPEAFF
>TRBV20-1|-|TRBJ1-1|-
TGCAGTGCTAACAAGGATACTGAAGCTTTCTTT
CSANKDTEAFF